A selection of T cell receptor beta chains follows, all from one sample in a study of glioma-infiltrating T cells. TCRdb reprocessed the multiplex PCR reads with MiXCR, giving one entry per CDR3 protein. The table shows 15,000 to 20,000 distinct CDR3 sequences, with roughly 60% occurring only once. Sequencing was done on a sample of glioma tissue, nonneoplastic brain tissue, or PBMCs (not recorded which). Receptors were obtained from a human donor with low-grade glioma or glioblastoma, undergoing nonglioma brain surgery, or in good health (not recorded which). CDR3s include the opening cysteine and the closing phenylalanine or tryptophan. A D gene is named only where the DNA matches it firmly. A clone size is listed for some rows: how often the clone was seen (once, few, many), or a class if it is expanded.

d_call	clone_size	j_call	v_call	cdr3_aa	cdr3_nt
NA	NA	TRBJ1-5	TRBV28	CASSLISGYNQPQHF	TGTGCCAGCAGCCTTATATCAGGGTACAATCAGCCCCAGCATTTT
TRBD1	NA	TRBJ1-1	TRBV20-1	CSAYGTVEAFF	TGCAGTGCTTACGGGACAGTTGAAGCTTTCTTT
NA	NA	TRBJ2-7	TRBV7-2	CASSLVDSYEQYF	TGTGCCAGCAGCTTAGTCGACTCCTACGAGCAGTACTTC
NA	NA	TRBJ1-3	TRBV6-6	CASAPRSSGNTIYF	TGTGCCAGCGCTCCCCGGAGCTCTGGAAACACCATATATTTT
NA	NA	TRBJ1-5	TRBV14	CASSPLGSNQPQHF	TGTGCCAGCAGCCCCTTGGGTAGCAATCAGCCCCAGCATTTT
TRBD1	NA	TRBJ1-1	TRBV27	CASSPDRREAFF	TGTGCCAGCAGCCCGGACAGGCGCGAAGCTTTCTTT
NA	NA	TRBJ2-3	TRBV7-2	CASSPGAGTDTQYF	TGTGCCAGCAGCCCGGGCGCAGGTACAGATACGCAGTATTTT
NA	NA	TRBJ1-1	TRBV7-2	CASSLRNMNTEAFF	TGTGCCAGCAGCTTAAGAAACATGAACACTGAAGCTTTCTTT
NA	once	TRBJ2-7	TRBV2	CASSEVPWTSYEQCF	TGTGCCAGCAGTGAGGTCCCTTGGACATCCTACGAGCAGTGCTTC
NA	few	TRBJ1-4	TRBV20-1	CSAREVANEKLFF	TGCAGTGCTAGAGAGGTCGCCAATGAAAAACTGTTTTTT
NA	NA	TRBJ1-5	TRBV28	CASSSHRDSVYQPQHF	TGTGCCAGCAGCTCTCACCGCGACAGTGTGTATCAGCCCCAGCATTTC
NA	many	TRBJ1-6	TRBV28	CASSFTYSLSSYNSPLHF	TGTGCCAGCAGTTTTACCTACAGCCTAAGCTCCTATAATTCACCCCTCCACTTT
TRBD1	NA	TRBJ2-1	TRBV15	CATSRGTGGYNEQFF	TGTGCCACCAGCAGAGGGACAGGGGGGTACAATGAGCAGTTCTTC
NA	NA	TRBJ1-2	TRBV7-9	CASSFQGPKTDYGYTF	TGTGCCAGCAGCTTCCAGGGACCCAAGACAGACTATGGCTACACCTTC
NA	NA	TRBJ2-1	TRBV27	CASSLLVEGEQFF	TGTGCCAGCAGTCTACTAGTCGAGGGTGAGCAGTTCTTC
NA	NA	TRBJ1-2	TRBV20-1	CSARDRDWPIYGYTF	TGCAGTGCTAGAGATCGCGACTGGCCAATCTACGGCTACACCTTC
TRBD1	few	TRBJ1-1	TRBV28	CASSYQTGGFTEAFF	TGTGCCAGCAGTTATCAGACAGGGGGATTCACTGAAGCTTTCTTT
TRBD2	NA	TRBJ2-7	TRBV11-2	CASSLVQSSGFQYF	TGTGCCAGCAGCTTAGTGCAGTCTAGCGGGTTCCAGTACTTC
NA	few	TRBJ2-5	TRBV7-9	CASSRDLSPETQYF	TGTGCCAGCAGCCGGGACTTGAGCCCGGAGACCCAGTACTTC
NA	few	TRBJ1-1	TRBV6-1	CASSDQGPPEATEAFF	TGTGCCAGCAGTGATCAAGGACCGCCGGAGGCCACTGAAGCTTTCTTT